Each of the 14 T cell receptor beta chains below was sequenced from the same sample in a study of tumor and adjacent non-tumor tissue in lung cancer. The library came from three nested PCR rounds adapted from ARM-PCR protocols. A single record per CDR3 protein comes from TCRdb applying MiXCR to the multiplex PCR reads. The sample records tens of thousands of distinct CDR3 sequences, roughly 70% being singletons. RNA was extracted from bulk tissue without any cell sorting. More than 3 cm separated this lung sample from the edge of the tumor. Sequencing was carried out using distant non-tumor lung tissue. These receptors all stem from a woman in her 50s with non-small cell lung cancer.

Comments on this clonotype: A junction end diverges from the germline sequence, so it may reflect a read error. The chain uses TRBV20-1 and TRBJ2-3; 8 positions match TRBD1. This CDR3 is built from 17 residues. Germline loops: CDR1 DFQATT, CDR2 SNEGSKA (reference sequence). DNA of the CDR3: TGCAGTGTTAGACCCGGAGAGTGGCAGGGGGCCGCAGATACGCAGTATTTT. Protein product: CSVRPGEWQGAADTQYF.

Of note for this clonotype: Since a much larger clone is just one base distant, this may be a read error. This sequence joins TRBV29-1 and TRBJ2-2, with 12 bases fitting TRBD2. V dropped 8 bases and J dropped 6; count of bases not matched to a gene: 7. The CDR3 extends over 14 amino acids. The germline V gene has CDR1 SQVTM and CDR2 ANQGSEA. The CDR3 DNA is TGCAGCACCCTGACTAGCGGGAGAGCCGGGGAGCTGTTTTTT. The encoded protein is CSTLTSGRAGELFF.

This clonotype was recorded many times. This rearrangement joins TRBV12-3 or TRBV12-4 to TRBJ2-1; 12 bases match TRBD2. V gave up 7 bases and J gave up 0 bases; unmatched junction bases: 19. This CDR3 has 21 residues. DNA for the CDR3: TGTGCCAGCACCCACCCGGGACTAGCGGGTCTAGCCCCGAGCTCCTACAATGAGCAGTTCTTC. Encoded protein: CASTHPGLAGLAPSSYNEQFF.

The sample holds one count of this clonotype. V gene TRBV6-5 combines with J gene TRBJ1-2; perhaps TRBD1 as D (5 bases). The CDR3 has 13 amino acids. Germline CDR1 MNHEY, CDR2 SVGAGI. The germline V and J ends were trimmed by 6 bases and 5 bases, with 13 bases remaining between them. The CDR3 region has the DNA TGTGCCAGCAGCCCCGGGGGAAATTATGGCTACACCTTC. Residues: CASSPGGNYGYTF.

As concerns this clonotype: Being one base from a much bigger clone, this may be a read error. Because the CDR3 is missing its conserved closing phenylalanine or tryptophan, this is likely a read error. The J gene is TRBJ2-4, the V gene TRBV20-1, with 13 bases identical to TRBD2. CDR3 length: 15 residues. Per the germline V gene, CDR1 is DFQATT and CDR2 is SNEGSKA (reference sequence). The CDR3: CSGTSGTLAKNIQYY. In DNA form, the CDR3 reads TGCAGCGGGACTAGCGGGACCCTAGCCAAAAACATTCAGTACTAC.

In this sample, this clonotype turned up a few times. The rearrangement uses TRBV5-1 and TRBJ2-7; D is unresolved. V gave up 2 bases and J gave up 3 bases, with 18 bases separating them. Germline V gene lookup returns CDR1 SGHRS and CDR2 YFSETQ. This CDR3 contains 16 residues. The CDR3 region is CASSFSPSGRLYEQYF. CDR3 in DNA: TGCGCCAGCAGCTTTTCGCCGTCGGGCAGACTCTACGAGCAGTACTTC.

This clonotype has at least ten counts. The chain combines TRBV4-1 with TRBJ2-7; 10 positions agree with TRBD2. There are 15 residues in the CDR3. Germline-derived CDR1 and CDR2 are MGHRA and YSYEKL. V was pared by 2 bases and J by 1 base, with 2 bases of the junction left unmatched. CDR3 nucleotide sequence: TGCGCCAGCAGCCAAACTAGCGGGGCTTCCTACGAGCAGTACTTC. Translation gives CASSQTSGASYEQYF.

About this clonotype itself: Given a much more abundant clone one base away, this may be a read error. The rearrangement links TRBV4-3 to TRBJ1-6, with D unresolved. Germline V gene data show CDR1 as LGHNA and CDR2 as YSLEER. The CDR3 loop spans 13 amino acids. Trimming took 2 bases from V and 9 from J, leaving 8 bases between them. The DNA for the CDR3 is TGCGCCAGCAGCCAAAAGCTCGCTTCACCCCTCCACTTT. It is translated as CASSQKLASPLHF.

A note on this clonotype: This may stem from a read error, because a much larger clone lies one nucleotide away. The chain uses TRBV6-5 and TRBJ2-4; D is uncertain. Germline CDR1 and CDR2: MNHEY and SVGAGI. The CDR3 consists of 13 residues. Here the CDR3 reads CDSSVQVGNIQYF. The CDR3, as DNA: TGTGACAGCAGTGTGCAGGTTGGAAACATTCAGTACTTC.

On this clonotype itself: An end of the junction does not agree with germline; a read error may underlie this. The gene calls are TRBV11-2 and TRBJ2-1; TRBD2 agrees at 9 bases. The germline gives CDR1 SGHAT, CDR2 FQNNGV. The CDR3 runs to 15 residues. The CDR3 protein is CASSTAETSGNEHFF. CDR3 in DNA: TGTGCCAGCAGCACAGCCGAGACTAGCGGCAATGAGCATTTCTTC.

A note on this clonotype: A much bigger clone sits one base away, suggesting this may be a read error. The chain links TRBV5-1 to TRBJ2-1; TRBD2 might be the D (6 bases). The CDR3 runs to 16 residues. Germline CDR1 is SGHRS and CDR2 is YFSETQ. The CDR3 region has the DNA TGCGCCAGCAGCTTGGTCTCTAGCGAGACCTACAATGACCAGTTCTTC. Translated: CASSLVSSETYNDQFF.

This clonotype has just a few counts. This may be a read error: a much more frequent sequence differs by one nucleotide. The V gene is TRBV11-2, the J gene TRBJ1-3; D uncertain. This CDR3 spans 15 amino acids. The germline V gene encodes CDR1 SGHAT and CDR2 FQNNGV. CDR3 DNA sequence: TGTGCCAGCAGCTTAGGGCGGAGCTCTGGAAACGCCATATATTTT. It is translated as CASSLGRSSGNAIYF.

Note on this clonotype: One end of the junction varies from germline; a read error may be responsible. The V call is TRBV20-1, the J call TRBJ2-5; 7 bases are shared with TRBD1. The CDR3 has 12 amino acids. Germline V gives CDR1 DFQATT, CDR2 SNEGSKA (reference sequence). The CDR3 DNA reads as TGCAGTGCCATACAGGGGAAAGAGACCCAATATTTC. Encoded protein: CSAIQGKETQYF.

The gene calls are TRBV29-1 and TRBJ2-1, with D maybe TRBD2 (7 bases). CDR3 length: 14 residues. Germline CDR1 reads SQVTM; CDR2 reads ANQGSEA. The DNA of the CDR3 is TGCAACGTCGATGCTGGCGGGGGCTGCAATGAGCAGTTCTTC. It is translated as CNVDAGGGCNEQFF.